The clone carrying this T cell receptor (beta chain) was recorded at least ten times. The data stem from a study of T cells in Graves' hyperthyroidism and ophthalmopathy. It was RNA transcripts that yielded the amplified TCR beta CDR3 regions. Using the HTBI primer set, a first-round RT-PCR was run on the TCR CDR3. A single record per CDR3 protein comes from TCRdb applying MiXCR to the multiplex PCR reads. The sample yields nearly 600,000 distinct CDR3 sequences, around 14% seen once. The sequenced sample consisted of blood. The TCR sequence derives from a woman aged 18-30 years with Graves' ophthalmopathy.

CDR3 DNA sequence: TGTGCCAGCAGCTTGGGACTAGCGCCGAACACCGGGGAGCTGTTTTTT. Residues: CASSLGLAPNTGELFF. This sequence joins TRBV11-2 and TRBJ2-2, with TRBD2 matching 10 bases. Germline CDR1 SGHAT, CDR2 FQNNGV. V was pared by 3 bases and J by 0 bases, with 1 base of the junction left unmatched. The CDR3 length is 16 residues. The full variable domain, in which reference TRBV11-2 and TRBJ2-2 provide the parts outside the CDR3, is EAGVAQSPRYKIIEKRQSVAFWCNPISGHATLYWYQQILGQGPKLLIQFQNNGVVDDSQLPKDRFSAERLKGVDSTLKIQPAKLEDSAVYLCASSLGLAPNTGELFFGEGSRLTVL.